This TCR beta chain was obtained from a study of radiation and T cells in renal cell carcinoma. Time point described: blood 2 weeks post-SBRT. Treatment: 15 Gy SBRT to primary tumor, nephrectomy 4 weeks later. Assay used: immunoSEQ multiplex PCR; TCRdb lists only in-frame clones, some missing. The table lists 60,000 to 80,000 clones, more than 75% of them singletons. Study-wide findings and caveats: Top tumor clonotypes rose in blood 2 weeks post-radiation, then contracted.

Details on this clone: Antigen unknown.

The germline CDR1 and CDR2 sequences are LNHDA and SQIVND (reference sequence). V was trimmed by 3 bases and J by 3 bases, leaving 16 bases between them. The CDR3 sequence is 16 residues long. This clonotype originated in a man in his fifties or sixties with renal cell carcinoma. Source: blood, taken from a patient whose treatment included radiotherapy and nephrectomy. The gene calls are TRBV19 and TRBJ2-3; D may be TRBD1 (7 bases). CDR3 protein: CASSIGQGGATDTQYF. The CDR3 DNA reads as TGTGCCAGTAGTATTGGGCAGGGGGGAGCTACAGATACGCAGTATTTT. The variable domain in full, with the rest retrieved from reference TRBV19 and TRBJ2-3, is DGGITQSPKYLFRKEGQNVTLSCEQNLNHDAMYWYRQDPGQGLRLIYYSQIVNDFQKGDIAEGYSVSREKKESFPLTVTSAQKNPTAFYLCASSIGQGGATDTQYFGPGTRLTVL.